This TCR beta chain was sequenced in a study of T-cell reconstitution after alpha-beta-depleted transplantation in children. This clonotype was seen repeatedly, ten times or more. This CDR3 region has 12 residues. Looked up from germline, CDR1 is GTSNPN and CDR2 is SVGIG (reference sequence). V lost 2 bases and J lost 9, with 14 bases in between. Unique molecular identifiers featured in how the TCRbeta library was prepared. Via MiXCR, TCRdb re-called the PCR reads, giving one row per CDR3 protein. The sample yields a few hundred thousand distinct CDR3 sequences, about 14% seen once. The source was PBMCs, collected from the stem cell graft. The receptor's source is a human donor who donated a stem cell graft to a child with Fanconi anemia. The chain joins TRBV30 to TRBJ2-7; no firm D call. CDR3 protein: CAWSTRPERQYF. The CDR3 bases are TGTGCCTGGAGTACCCGGCCGGAGAGGCAGTACTTC.